This TCR beta chain derives from a study of T cells after yellow fever vaccination. Overall study results and limits: Almost every vaccine-responding clonotype was undetectable in sorted memory subsets on day 0. Most clones from primary vaccination resurfaced after the booster (96% CD4, around 90% CD8).

The CDR3 spans 15 residues. The germline V gene encodes CDR1 DFQATT and CDR2 SNEGSKA (reference sequence). Trimming cost V 6 bases and J 6 bases; bases outside gene matches: 15. MiXCR was run by TCRdb on the 5' RACE reads, yielding one entry per CDR3 protein. The table has some 49,000 distinct CDR3 sequences, around 6.4% seen once. Only a few counts were recorded for this clonotype. The source is a man aged 30 to 45 who received the YFV17D yellow fever vaccine. The sample here was PBMCs, either bulk or a sorted T-cell subset (CD4+, CD8+, memory, or dextramer-sorted; not recorded which), taken 45 days after the yellow fever booster vaccination. This chain links TRBV20-1 with TRBJ2-7, with TRBD1 identical over 9 bases. In DNA form, the CDR3 reads TGCAGTGCCCTCCAGCTCGGGACAGGGTCGCCCGAGCAGTACTTC. It encodes CSALQLGTGSPEQYF.